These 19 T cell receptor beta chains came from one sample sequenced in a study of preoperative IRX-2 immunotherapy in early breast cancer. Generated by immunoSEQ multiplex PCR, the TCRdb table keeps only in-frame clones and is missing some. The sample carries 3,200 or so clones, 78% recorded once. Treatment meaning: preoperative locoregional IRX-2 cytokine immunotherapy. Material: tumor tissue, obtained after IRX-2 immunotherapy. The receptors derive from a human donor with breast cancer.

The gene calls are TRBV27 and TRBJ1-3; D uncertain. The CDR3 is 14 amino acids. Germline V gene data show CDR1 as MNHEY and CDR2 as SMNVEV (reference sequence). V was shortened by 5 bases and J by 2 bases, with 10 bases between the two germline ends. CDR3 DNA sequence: TGTGCCAGCAGTCCTACTTCGACTGGAAACACCATATATTTT. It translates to CASSPTSTGNTIYF.

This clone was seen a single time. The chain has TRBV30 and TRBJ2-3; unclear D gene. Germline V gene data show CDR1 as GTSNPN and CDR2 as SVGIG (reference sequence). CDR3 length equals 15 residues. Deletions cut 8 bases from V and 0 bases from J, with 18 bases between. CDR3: CASSSVASSTDTQYF. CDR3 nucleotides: TGTGCCAGCAGCTCCGTCGCCTCTAGCACAGATACGCAGTATTTT.

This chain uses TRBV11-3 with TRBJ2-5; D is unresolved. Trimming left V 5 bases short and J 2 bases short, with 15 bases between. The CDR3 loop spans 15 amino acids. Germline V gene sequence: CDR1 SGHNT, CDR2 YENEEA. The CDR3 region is CASSQGRYTQETQYF. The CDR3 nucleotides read TGTGCCAGCAGCCAAGGTCGGTATACTCAAGAGACCCAGTACTTC.

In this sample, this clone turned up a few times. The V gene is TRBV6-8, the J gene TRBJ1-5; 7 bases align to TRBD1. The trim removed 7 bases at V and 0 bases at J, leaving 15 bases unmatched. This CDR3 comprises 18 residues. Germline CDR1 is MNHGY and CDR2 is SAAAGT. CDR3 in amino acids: CASMRQKTGVYSNQPQHF. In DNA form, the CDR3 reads TGTGCCAGCATGAGACAAAAAACAGGGGTTTATAGCAATCAGCCCCAGCATTTT.

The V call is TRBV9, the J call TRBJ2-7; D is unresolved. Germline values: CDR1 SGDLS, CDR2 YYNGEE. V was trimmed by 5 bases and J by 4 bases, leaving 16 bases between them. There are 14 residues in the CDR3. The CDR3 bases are TGTGCCAGCAGTGAAGGGTGGTCGATTTACGAGCAGTACTTC. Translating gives CASSEGWSIYEQYF.

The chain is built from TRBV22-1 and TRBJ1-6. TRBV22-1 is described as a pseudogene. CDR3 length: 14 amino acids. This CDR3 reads CASSFGRNNSPLHF. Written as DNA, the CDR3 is TGTGCCAGCAGTTTCGGACGGAATAATTCACCCCTCCACTTT.

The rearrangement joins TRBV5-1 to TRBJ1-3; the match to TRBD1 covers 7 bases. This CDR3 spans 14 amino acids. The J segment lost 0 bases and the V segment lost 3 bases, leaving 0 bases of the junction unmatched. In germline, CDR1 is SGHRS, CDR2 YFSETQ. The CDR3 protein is CASSSGGSGNTIYF. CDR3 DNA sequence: TGCGCCAGCAGCTCAGGGGGCTCTGGAAACACCATATATTTT.

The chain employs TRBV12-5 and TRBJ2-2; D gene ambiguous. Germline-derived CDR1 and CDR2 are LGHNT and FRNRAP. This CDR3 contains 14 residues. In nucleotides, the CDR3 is TGTGCCAGCACTCCCGTAAGCAACACCGGGGAGCTGTTTTTT. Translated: CASTPVSNTGELFF.

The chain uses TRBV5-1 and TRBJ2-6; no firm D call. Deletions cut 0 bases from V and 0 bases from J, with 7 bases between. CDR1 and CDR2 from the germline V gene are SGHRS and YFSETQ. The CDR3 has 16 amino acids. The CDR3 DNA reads TGCGCCAGCAGCTTGGGACCGCTCTCTGGGGCCAACGTCCTGACTTTC. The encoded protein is CASSLGPLSGANVLTF. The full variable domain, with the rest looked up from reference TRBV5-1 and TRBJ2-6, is KAGVTQTPRYLIKTRGQQVTLSCSPISGHRSVSWYQQTPGQGLQFLFEYFSETQRNKGNFPGRFSGRQFSNSRSEMNVSTLELGDSALYLCASSLGPLSGANVLTFGAGSRLTVL.

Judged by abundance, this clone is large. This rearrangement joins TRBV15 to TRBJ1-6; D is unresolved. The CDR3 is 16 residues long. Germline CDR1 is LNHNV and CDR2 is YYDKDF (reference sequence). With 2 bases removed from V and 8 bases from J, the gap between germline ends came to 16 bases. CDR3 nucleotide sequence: TGTGCCACCAGCAGATCATACGGAAGTCCGGATTCACCCCTCCACTTT. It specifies CATSRSYGSPDSPLHF.

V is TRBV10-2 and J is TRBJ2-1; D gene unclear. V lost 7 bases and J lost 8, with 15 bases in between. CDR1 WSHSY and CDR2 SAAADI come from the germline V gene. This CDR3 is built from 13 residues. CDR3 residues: CASTRTGSHEQFF. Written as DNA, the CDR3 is TGCGCCAGCACCAGAACGGGTAGCCATGAGCAGTTCTTC.

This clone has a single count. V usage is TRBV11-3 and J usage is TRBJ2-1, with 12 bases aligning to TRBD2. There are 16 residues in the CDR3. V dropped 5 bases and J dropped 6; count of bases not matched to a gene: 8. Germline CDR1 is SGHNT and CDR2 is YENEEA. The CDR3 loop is CASSPRLAGVGNEQFF. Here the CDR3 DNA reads TGTGCCAGCAGCCCCCGACTAGCGGGAGTGGGCAATGAGCAGTTCTTC.

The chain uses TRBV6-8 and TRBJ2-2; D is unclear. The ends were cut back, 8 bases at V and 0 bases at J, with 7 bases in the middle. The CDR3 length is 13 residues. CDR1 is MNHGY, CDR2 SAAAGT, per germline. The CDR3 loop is CASGPANTGELFF. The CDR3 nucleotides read TGTGCCAGCGGGCCTGCGAACACCGGGGAGCTGTTTTTT.

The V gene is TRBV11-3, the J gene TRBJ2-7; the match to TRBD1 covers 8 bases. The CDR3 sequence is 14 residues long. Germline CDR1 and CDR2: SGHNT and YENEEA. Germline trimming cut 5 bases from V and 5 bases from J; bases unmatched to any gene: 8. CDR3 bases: TGTGCCAGCAGCCTAAGTCGACAGGGGCACGAGCAGTACTTC. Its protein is CASSLSRQGHEQYF.

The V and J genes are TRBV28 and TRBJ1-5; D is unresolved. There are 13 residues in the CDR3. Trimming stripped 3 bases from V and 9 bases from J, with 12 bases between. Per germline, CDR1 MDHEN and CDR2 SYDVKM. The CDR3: CASSFGPSPPQHF. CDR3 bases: TGTGCCAGCAGTTTCGGGCCCTCGCCGCCCCAGCATTTT.

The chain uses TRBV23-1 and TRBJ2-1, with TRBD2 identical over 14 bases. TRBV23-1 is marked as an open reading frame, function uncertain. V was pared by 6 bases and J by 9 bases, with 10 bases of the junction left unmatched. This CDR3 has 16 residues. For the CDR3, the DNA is TGCGCCAGCAGCGATTATGGACTAGCGGGAGGTAGTGAGCAGTTCTTC. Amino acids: CASSDYGLAGGSEQFF.

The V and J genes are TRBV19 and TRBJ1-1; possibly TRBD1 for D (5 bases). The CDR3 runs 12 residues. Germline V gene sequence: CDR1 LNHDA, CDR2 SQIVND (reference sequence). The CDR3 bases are TGTGCAGCAAGGGGCTTAGGCACTGAAGCTTTCTTT. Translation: CAARGLGTEAFF.

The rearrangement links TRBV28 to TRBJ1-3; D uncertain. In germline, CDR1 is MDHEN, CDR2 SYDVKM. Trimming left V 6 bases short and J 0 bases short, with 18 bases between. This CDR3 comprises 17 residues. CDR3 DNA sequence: TGTGCCAGCAGAGCTCGCCTACGGGTTCGCTCTGGAAACACCATATATTTT. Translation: CASRARLRVRSGNTIYF.

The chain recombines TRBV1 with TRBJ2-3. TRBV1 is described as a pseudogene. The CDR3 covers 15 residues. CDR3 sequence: CASSQDTGLQDTQYF. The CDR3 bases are TGCGCCAGCAGCCAAGATACCGGGCTACAGGATACGCAGTATTTT.